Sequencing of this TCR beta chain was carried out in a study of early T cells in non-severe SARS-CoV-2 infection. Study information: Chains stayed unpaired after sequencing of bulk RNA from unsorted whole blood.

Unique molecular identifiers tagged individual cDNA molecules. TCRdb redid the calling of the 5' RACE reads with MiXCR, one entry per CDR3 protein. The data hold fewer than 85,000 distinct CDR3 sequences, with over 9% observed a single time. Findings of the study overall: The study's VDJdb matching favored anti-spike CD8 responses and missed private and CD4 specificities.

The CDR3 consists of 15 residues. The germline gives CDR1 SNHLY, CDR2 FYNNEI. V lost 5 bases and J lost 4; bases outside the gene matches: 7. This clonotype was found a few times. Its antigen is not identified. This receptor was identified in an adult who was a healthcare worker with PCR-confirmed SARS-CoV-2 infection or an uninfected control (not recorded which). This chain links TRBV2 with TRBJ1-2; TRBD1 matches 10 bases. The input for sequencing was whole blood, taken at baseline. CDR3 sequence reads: CASSKGQGYVYGYTF. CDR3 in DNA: TGTGCCAGCAGTAAGGGACAGGGGTATGTCTATGGCTACACCTTC.